This T cell receptor beta chain was obtained from a study of T cells in tumors after PD-1 blockade. V dropped 3 bases and J dropped 5; count of bases not matched to a gene: 10. The CDR3 loop spans 17 amino acids. CDR1 is LNHDA and CDR2 is SQIVND in the germline V gene (reference sequence). TCRdb keeps only in-frame clones here, not all; method: immunoSEQ multiplex PCR. This repertoire shows approximately 60,000 clones, over 75% found once; its top ten account for about an eighth. The sequence was collected from a human donor with basal cell carcinoma. Sequences were derived from PBMCs, sampled before anti-PD-1 treatment. J is TRBJ1-2 and V is TRBV19, with 12 bases aligning to TRBD1. The CDR3 nucleotides are TGTGCCAGTAGTATCTCCTGGGACAGGGGGCTTTGGTATGGCTACACCTTC. It translates to CASSISWDRGLWYGYTF.